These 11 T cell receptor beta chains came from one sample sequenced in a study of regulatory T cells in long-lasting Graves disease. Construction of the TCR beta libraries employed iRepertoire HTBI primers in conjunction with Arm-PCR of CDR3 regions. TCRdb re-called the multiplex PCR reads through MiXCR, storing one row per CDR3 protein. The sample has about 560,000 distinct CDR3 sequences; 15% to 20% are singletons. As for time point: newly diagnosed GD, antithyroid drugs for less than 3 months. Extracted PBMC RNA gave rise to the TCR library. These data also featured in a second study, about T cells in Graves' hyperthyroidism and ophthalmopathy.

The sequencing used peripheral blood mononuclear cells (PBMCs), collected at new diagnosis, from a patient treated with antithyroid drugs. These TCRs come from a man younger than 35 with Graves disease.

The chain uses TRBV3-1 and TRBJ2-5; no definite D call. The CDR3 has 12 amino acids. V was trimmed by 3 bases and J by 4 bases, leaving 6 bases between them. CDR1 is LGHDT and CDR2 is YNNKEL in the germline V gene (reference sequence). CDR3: CASSQSLETQYF. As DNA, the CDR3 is TGTGCCAGCAGCCAGTCGTTAGAGACCCAGTACTTC.

The CDR3 here is CASQGASAGELFF. The CDR3 DNA is TGTGCCAGCCAGGGGGCGTCCGCCGGGGAGCTGTTTTTT. V and J are TRBV2 and TRBJ2-2, with 8 bases fitting TRBD1. The CDR3 is 13 residues long. With 8 bases clipped from V and 6 bases from J, the junction kept 5 bases outside the gene matches. CDR1 is SNHLY and CDR2 is FYNNEI in the germline V gene.

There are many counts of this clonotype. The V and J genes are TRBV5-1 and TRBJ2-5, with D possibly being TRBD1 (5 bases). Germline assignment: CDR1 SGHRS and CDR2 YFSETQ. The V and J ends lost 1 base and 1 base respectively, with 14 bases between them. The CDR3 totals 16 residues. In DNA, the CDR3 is TGCGCCAGCAGCTTGACGGCAGCAAGGGGCCAAGAGACCCAGTACTTC. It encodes CASSLTAARGQETQYF. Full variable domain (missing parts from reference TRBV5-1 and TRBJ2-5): KAGVTQTPRYLIKTRGQQVTLSCSPISGHRSVSWYQQTPGQGLQFLFEYFSETQRNKGNFPGRFSGRQFSNSRSEMNVSTLELGDSALYLCASSLTAARGQETQYFGPGTRLLVL.

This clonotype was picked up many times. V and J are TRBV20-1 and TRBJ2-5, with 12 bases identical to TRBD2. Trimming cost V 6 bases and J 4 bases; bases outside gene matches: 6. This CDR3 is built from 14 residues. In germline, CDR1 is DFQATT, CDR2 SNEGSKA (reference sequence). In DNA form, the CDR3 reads TGCAGTGCAAACAGACTAGCGGGAGCAGAGACCCAGTACTTC. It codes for CSANRLAGAETQYF.

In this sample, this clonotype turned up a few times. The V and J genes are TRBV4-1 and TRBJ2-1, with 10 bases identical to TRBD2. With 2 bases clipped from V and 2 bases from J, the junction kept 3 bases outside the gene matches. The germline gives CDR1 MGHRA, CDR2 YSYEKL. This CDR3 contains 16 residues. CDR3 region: CASSQRTSGTYNEQFF. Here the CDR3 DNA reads TGCGCCAGCAGCCAAAGGACTAGCGGAACCTACAATGAGCAGTTCTTC.

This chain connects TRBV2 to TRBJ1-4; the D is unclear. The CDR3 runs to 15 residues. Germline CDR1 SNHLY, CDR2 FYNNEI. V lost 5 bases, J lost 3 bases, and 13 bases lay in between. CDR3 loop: CASSRPRTSNEKLFF. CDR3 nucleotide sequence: TGTGCCAGCAGTCGGCCCCGCACTTCTAATGAAAAACTGTTTTTT.

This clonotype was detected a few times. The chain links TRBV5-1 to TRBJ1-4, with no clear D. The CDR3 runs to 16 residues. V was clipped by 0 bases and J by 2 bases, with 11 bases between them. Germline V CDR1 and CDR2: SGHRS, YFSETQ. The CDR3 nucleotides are TGCGCCAGCAGCTTGGAGGTAGCTGTGACTAATGAAAAACTGTTTTTT. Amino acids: CASSLEVAVTNEKLFF.

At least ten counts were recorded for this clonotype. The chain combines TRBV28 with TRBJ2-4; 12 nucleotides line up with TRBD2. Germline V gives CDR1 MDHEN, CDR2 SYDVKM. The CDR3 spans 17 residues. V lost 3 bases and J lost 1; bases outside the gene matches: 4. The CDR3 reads CASSLPLAGGAKNIQYF. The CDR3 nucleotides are TGTGCCAGCAGTTTGCCCCTAGCGGGAGGGGCCAAAAACATTCAGTACTTC.

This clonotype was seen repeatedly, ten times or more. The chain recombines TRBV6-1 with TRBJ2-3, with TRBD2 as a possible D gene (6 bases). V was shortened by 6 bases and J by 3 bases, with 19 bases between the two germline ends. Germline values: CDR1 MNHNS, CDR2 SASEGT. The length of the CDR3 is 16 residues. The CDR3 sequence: CASRFTSYGSTDTQYF. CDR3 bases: TGTGCCAGCAGATTTACGAGCTACGGGAGTACAGATACGCAGTATTTT.

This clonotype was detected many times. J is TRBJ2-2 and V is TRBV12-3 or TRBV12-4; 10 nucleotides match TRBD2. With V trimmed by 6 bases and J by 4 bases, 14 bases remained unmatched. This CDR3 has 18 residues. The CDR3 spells CASRYRLAGVGSTGELFF. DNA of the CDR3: TGTGCCAGCAGGTACCGGCTAGCGGGAGTTGGGAGCACCGGGGAGCTGTTTTTT.

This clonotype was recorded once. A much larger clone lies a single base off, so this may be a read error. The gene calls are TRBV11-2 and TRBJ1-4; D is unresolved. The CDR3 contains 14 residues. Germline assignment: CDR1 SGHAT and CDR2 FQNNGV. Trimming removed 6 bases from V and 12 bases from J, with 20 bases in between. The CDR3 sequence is CASSYRIEGEELFF. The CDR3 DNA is TGTGCCAGCAGTTATAGAATTGAAGGAGAAGAACTGTTTTTT. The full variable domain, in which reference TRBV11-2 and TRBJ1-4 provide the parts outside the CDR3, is EAGVAQSPRYKIIEKRQSVAFWCNPISGHATLYWYQQILGQGPKLLIQFQNNGVVDDSQLPKDRFSAERLKGVDSTLKIQPAKLEDSAVYLCASSYRIEGEELFFGSGTQLSVL.